One sample yielded the 8 T cell receptor beta chains listed below, sequenced in a study of control samples from healthy donors and cancer patients. Repertoires were generated with immunoSEQ multiplex PCR, while TCRdb's copy carries only in-frame clones and drops some. Here the sample spans roughly 120,000 clones, roughly nine tenths being singletons. Input material: blood. These receptors all come from a man in his fifties in good health.

The chain joins TRBV9 to TRBJ2-3; D is uncertain. CDR3 length: 15 residues. V was trimmed by 0 bases and J by 1 base, leaving 9 bases between them. Germline V lookup: CDR1 SGDLS, CDR2 YYNGEE. The CDR3 is CASSVGGYRTDTQYF. CDR3 DNA sequence: TGTGCCAGCAGCGTAGGAGGTTATCGCACAGATACGCAGTATTTT.

This CDR3 reads CATSDLTGNGYTF. For the CDR3, the DNA is TGTGCCACCAGTGACCTGACAGGGAATGGCTACACCTTC. The rearrangement uses TRBV24-1 and TRBJ1-2, with 7 positions matching TRBD1. Germline V gives CDR1 KGHDR, CDR2 SFDVKD. The CDR3 loop spans 13 amino acids. V was pared by 4 bases and J by 6 bases, with 4 bases of the junction left unmatched.

The chain links TRBV4-3 to TRBJ2-1; D unclear. V shed 2 bases and J shed 5 bases, with 7 bases lying between them. The CDR3 sequence is 13 residues long. Germline values: CDR1 LGHNA, CDR2 YSLEER. The CDR3: CASSQLTHNEQFF. The CDR3 DNA sequence: TGCGCCAGCAGCCAACTGACCCACAATGAGCAGTTCTTC.

This clone was detected only once. The gene calls are TRBV7-2 and TRBJ2-5; no clear D gene. Trimming removed 1 base at V and 1 base at J, with 4 bases between. CDR3 size: 13 residues. Germline V CDR1 and CDR2: SGHTA, FQGNSA. In DNA, the CDR3 is TGTGCCAGCAGCTTAGTGGTCCAAGAGACCCAGTACTTC. Translation gives CASSLVVQETQYF.

This chain joins TRBV12-3 or TRBV12-4 and TRBJ2-7; either TRBD1 or TRBD2 may supply D (5 bases each). The CDR3 length is 13 residues. Deletions cut 6 bases from V and 3 bases from J, with 12 bases between. The CDR3 DNA reads TGTGCCAGCAGCCCGGGACCGGGCTACGAGCAGTACTTC. Amino acids: CASSPGPGYEQYF.

V usage is TRBV6-1 and J usage is TRBJ2-3; D may be TRBD2 (6 bases). V was clipped by 4 bases and J by 2 bases, with 16 bases between them. Germline CDR1 reads MNHNS; CDR2 reads SASEGT. CDR3 length: 16 residues. The CDR3: CASSVGRLGATDTQYF. The CDR3 bases are TGTGCCAGCAGTGTCGGTCGACTAGGCGCCACAGATACGCAGTATTTT.

The genes are TRBV6-6 and TRBJ2-2; D call uncertain. CDR3 length: 18 residues. The germline V gene has CDR1 MNHNY and CDR2 SVGAGI (reference sequence). V shed 5 bases and J shed 3 bases, with 22 bases lying between them. For the CDR3, the DNA is TGTGCCAGCAGTCCTTTACGCCGGGCCGCCACCTACACCGGGGAGCTGTTTTTT. As protein: CASSPLRRAATYTGELFF.

The chain uses TRBV15 and TRBJ1-2, with D unclear. Trimming cost V 0 bases and J 4 bases, with 18 bases left between them. Germline V gene sequence: CDR1 LNHNV, CDR2 YYDKDF (reference sequence). This CDR3 region has 17 residues. This chain's CDR3 is CATSREAALLSGYGYTF. CDR3 sequence (DNA): TGTGCCACCAGCAGAGAAGCAGCGCTCTTGAGCGGCTATGGCTACACCTTC.